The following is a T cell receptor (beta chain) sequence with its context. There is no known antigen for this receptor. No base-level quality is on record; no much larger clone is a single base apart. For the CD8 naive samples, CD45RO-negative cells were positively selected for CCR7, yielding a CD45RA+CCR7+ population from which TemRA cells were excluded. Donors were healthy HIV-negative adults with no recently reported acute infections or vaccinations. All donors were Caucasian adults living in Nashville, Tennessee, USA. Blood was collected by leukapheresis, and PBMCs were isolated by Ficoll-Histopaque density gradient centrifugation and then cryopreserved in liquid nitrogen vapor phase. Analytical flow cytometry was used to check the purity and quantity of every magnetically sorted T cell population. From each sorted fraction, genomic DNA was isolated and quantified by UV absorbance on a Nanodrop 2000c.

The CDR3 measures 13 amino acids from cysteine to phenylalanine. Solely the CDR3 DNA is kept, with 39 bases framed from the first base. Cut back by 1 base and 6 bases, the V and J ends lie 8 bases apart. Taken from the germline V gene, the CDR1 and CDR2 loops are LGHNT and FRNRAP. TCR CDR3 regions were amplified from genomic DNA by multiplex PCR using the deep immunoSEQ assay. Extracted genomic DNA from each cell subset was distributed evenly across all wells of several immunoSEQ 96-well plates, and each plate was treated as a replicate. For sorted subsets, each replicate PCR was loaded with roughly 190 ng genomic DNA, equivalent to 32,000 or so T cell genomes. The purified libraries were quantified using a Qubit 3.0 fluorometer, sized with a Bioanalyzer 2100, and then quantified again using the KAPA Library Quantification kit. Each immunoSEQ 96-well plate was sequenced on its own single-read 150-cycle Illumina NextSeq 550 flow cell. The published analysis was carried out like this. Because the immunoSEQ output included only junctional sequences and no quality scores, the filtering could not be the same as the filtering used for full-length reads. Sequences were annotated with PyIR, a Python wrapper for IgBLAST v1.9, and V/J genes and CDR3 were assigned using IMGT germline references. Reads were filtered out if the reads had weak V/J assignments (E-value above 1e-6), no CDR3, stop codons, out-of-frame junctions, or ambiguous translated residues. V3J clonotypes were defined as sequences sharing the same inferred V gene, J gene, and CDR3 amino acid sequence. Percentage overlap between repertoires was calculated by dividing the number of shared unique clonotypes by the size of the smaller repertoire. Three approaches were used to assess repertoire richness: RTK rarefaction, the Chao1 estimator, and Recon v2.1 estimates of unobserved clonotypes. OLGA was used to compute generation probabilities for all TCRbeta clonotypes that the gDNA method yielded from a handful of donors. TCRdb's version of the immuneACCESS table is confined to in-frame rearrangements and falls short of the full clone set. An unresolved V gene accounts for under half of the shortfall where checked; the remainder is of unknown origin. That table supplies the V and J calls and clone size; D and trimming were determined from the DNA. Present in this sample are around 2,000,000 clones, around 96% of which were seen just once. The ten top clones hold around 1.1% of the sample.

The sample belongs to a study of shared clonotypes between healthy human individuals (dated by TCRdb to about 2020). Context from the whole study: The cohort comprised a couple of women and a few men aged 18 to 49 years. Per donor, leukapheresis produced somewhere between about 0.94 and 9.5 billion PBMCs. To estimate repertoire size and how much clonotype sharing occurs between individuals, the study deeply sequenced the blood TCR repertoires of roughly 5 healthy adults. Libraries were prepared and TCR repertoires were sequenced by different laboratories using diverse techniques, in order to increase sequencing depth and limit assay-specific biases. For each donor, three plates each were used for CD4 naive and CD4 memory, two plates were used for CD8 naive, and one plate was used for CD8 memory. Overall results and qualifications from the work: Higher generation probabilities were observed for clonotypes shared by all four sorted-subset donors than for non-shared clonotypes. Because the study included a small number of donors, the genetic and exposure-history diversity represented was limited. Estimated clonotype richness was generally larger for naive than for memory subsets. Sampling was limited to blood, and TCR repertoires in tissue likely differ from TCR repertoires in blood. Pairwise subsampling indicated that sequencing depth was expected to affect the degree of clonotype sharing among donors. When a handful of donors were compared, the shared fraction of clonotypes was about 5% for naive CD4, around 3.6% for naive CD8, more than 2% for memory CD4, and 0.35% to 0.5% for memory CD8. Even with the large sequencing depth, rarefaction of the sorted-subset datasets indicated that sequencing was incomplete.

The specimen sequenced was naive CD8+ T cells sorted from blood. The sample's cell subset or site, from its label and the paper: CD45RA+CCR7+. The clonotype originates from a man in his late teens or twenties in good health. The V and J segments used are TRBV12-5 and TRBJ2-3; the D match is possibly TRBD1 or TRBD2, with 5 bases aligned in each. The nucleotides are TGTGCTAGTGGTTTGGACTGGGGGGATACGCAGTATTTT. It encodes CASGLDWGDTQYF.